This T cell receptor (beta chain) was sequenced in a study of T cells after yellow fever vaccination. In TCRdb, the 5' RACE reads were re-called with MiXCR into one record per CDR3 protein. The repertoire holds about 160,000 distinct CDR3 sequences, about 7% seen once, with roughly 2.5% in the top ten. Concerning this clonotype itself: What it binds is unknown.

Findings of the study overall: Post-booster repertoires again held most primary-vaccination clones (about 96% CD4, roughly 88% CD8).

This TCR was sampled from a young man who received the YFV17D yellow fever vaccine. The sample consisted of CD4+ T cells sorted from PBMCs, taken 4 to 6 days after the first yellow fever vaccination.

The CDR3 nucleotides read TGTGCCAGCAGTCAGATAGCGGAAAAAAAGACCCAGTACTTC. It yields the protein CASSQIAEKKTQYF. The chain employs TRBV6-1 and TRBJ2-5; TRBD2 is a possible D gene (6 bases). Per germline, CDR1 MNHNS and CDR2 SASEGT. The CDR3 length is 14 residues. V lost 5 bases to trimming and J lost 6 bases, with 16 bases between them.